Below, 8 T cell receptor beta chains from the same sample are listed, as sequenced in a study of cytomegalovirus exposure and HLA in healthy donors. Primers for the PCR totalled 60 Vbeta and 13 Jbeta. The data were produced by immunoSEQ multiplex PCR, yet TCRdb's version contains in-frame clones alone and is incomplete. The top ten clones hold 7% of a sample with 160,000 or so clones, about four fifths of them seen once. The sequenced material came from PBMCs. These receptors came from a young woman in good health and CMV-seropositive.

The chain employs TRBV2 and TRBJ2-3; tentative D call: TRBD2 (6 bases). The length of the CDR3 is 15 residues. Germline-derived CDR1 and CDR2 are SNHLY and FYNNEI. V was trimmed by 4 bases and J by 4 bases, leaving 15 bases between them. The DNA for the CDR3 is TGTGCCAGCAGTGGGACTATGGCCCTCGCAGATACGCAGTATTTT. Translating it yields CASSGTMALADTQYF.

The sample holds a few counts of this clone. V and J are TRBV5-1 and TRBJ1-5, with a possible D match to TRBD1 (6 bases). V lost 5 bases and J lost 0, with 15 bases in between. CDR1 and CDR2 (germline): SGHRS, YFSETQ. The CDR3 sequence is 16 residues long. The CDR3, as DNA: TGCGCCAGCAGACTTGGGGGGGCCGATAGCAATCAGCCCCAGCATTTT. Translation gives CASRLGGADSNQPQHF. Based on the CDR3 plus reference TRBV5-1 and TRBJ1-5, the full variable domain is KAGVTQTPRYLIKTRGQQVTLSCSPISGHRSVSWYQQTPGQGLQFLFEYFSETQRNKGNFPGRFSGRQFSNSRSEMNVSTLELGDSALYLCASRLGGADSNQPQHFGDGTRLSIL.

The V and J genes are TRBV30 and TRBJ2-7, with 9 bases fitting TRBD2. The CDR3 extends over 16 amino acids. The germline V gene has CDR1 GTSNPN and CDR2 SVGIG (reference sequence). The trim removed 0 bases at V and 0 bases at J, leaving 6 bases unmatched. The CDR3 bases are TGTGCCTGGAGTGTCCGGGCGGGGGGGACCTCCTACGAGCAGTACTTC. Amino acid sequence: CAWSVRAGGTSYEQYF.

This chain uses TRBV2 with TRBJ1-2; 9 bases fit TRBD1. Per the germline V gene, CDR1 is SNHLY and CDR2 is FYNNEI. CDR3 size: 14 residues. V shed 6 bases, J shed 7 bases, and the junction held 9 bases outside the gene matches. CDR3 sequence (DNA): TGTGCCAGCAGGCGGCCGGGACAGGGATTTGGCTACACCTTC. It specifies CASRRPGQGFGYTF.

Points on this clone: Other DNA sequences in this sample translate to the same CDR3. This sequence joins TRBV28 and TRBJ1-2; D gene uncertain. The germline CDR1 and CDR2 sequences are MDHEN and SYDVKM. Trimming left V 2 bases short and J 3 bases short, with 4 bases between. The CDR3 spans 12 residues. CDR3 sequence (DNA): TGTGCCAGCAGTTTACGGGACTATGGCTACACCTTC. It is translated as CASSLRDYGYTF.

This chain uses TRBV9 with TRBJ2-7; D is undetermined. The CDR3 sequence is 14 residues long. The germline V gene encodes CDR1 SGDLS and CDR2 YYNGEE. Trimming removed 0 bases from V and 0 bases from J, with 7 bases in between. The CDR3 sequence: CASSVDTDSYEQYF. The CDR3 DNA reads TGTGCCAGCAGCGTAGATACAGACTCCTACGAGCAGTACTTC. The full variable domain, completed using reference TRBV9 and TRBJ2-7, is DSGVTQTPKHLITATGQRVTLRCSPRSGDLSVYWYQQSLDQGLQFLIQYYNGEERAKGNILERFSAQQFPDLHSELNLSSLELGDSALYFCASSVDTDSYEQYFGPGTRLTVT.

As concerns this clone: The junction departs from the called germline gene at one end, perhaps through a read error. The chain links TRBV2 to TRBJ2-5; 12 positions match TRBD2. The CDR3 extends over 15 amino acids. Germline V gene data show CDR1 as SNHLY and CDR2 as FYNNEI. The CDR3 coding sequence is TGTGCCAGCAGTCCTACGACTAGCGGGGGTTCCGGAACGCACTTC. As protein: CASSPTTSGGSGTHF.

The chain joins TRBV5-6 to TRBJ1-4; D not certain. Germline V gives CDR1 SGHDT, CDR2 YYEEEE. The CDR3 has 16 residues. V lost 0 bases and J lost 7, with 16 bases in between. CDR3: CASSLGPPLGGEKLFF. CDR3 nucleotides: TGTGCCAGCAGCTTGGGGCCACCCCTTGGCGGTGAAAAACTGTTTTTT.